These 27 T cell receptor beta chains came from one sample sequenced in a study of beta chain features in type 1 diabetes. Antigens for these TCRs are unknown. The study reverse transcribed the entire isolated RNA, so it sequenced expressed TCRB transcripts. Produced via immunoSEQ multiplex PCR; TCRdb's table is partial and in-frame only. The sample consists of under 350,000 clones, approximately 15% of them appearing once. Notes on the study in general: Within each of all four CD4+ subsets, Type 1 diabetes patients had TCRB CDR3s that were moderately but significantly shorter.

What was sequenced was naive CD4+ T cells from blood. All receptors derive from a man aged 30 to 45 with type 1 diabetes.

The rearrangement uses TRBV15 and TRBJ1-4; 11 bases align to TRBD1. The CDR3 loop spans 15 amino acids. The V segment lost 6 bases and the J segment 6 bases; nucleotides outside the gene matches: 6. The germline V gene has CDR1 LNHNV and CDR2 YYDKDF (reference sequence). CDR3 region: CATRGPGQGDEKLFF. CDR3 coding DNA: TGTGCCACCAGGGGGCCGGGACAGGGGGATGAAAAACTGTTTTTT.

The V call is TRBV28, the J call TRBJ1-2, with 7 positions matching TRBD1. CDR3 size: 15 residues. V dropped 6 bases and J dropped 2; count of bases not matched to a gene: 9. Germline V gene sequence: CDR1 MDHEN, CDR2 SYDVKM. CDR3 nucleotides: TGTGCCAGCAGAACCGGGACAGCTGGAAACTATGGCTACACCTTC. This gives the protein CASRTGTAGNYGYTF.

This clone was picked up a small number of times. V gene TRBV5-1 combines with J gene TRBJ1-2; unclear D gene. The CDR3 runs 13 residues. The V end lost 4 bases, the J end lost 6 bases, and 13 bases lay between the germline ends. Germline-derived CDR1 and CDR2 are SGHRS and YFSETQ. This CDR3 reads CASSPEGFNGYTF. The CDR3 region has the DNA TGCGCCAGCAGCCCGGAGGGATTTAATGGCTACACCTTC.

This clone showed up just a few times. The V and J genes are TRBV27 and TRBJ1-1, with TRBD1 matching over 8 bases. The V and J ends lost 6 bases and 8 bases, in that order; junction bases with no gene match: 11. The CDR3 extends over 14 amino acids. Germline V lookup: CDR1 MNHEY, CDR2 SMNVEV (reference sequence). As DNA, the CDR3 is TGTGCCAGCAGGATGGGACAGGACTACTTGGAAGCTTTCTTT. Translating gives CASRMGQDYLEAFF.

This clone has more than one count but fewer than ten. The V call is TRBV10-3, the J call TRBJ2-1, with 10 positions matching TRBD2. CDR1 and CDR2 (germline): ENHRY, SYGVKD. The V gene end was trimmed by 2 bases and the J gene end by 3 bases; junction bases not matched to a gene: 1. The CDR3 has 15 residues. The CDR3 DNA sequence: TGTGCCATCAGTGAGGCTAGCGGGGGCTACAATGAGCAGTTCTTC. Protein product: CAISEASGGYNEQFF.

The V gene is TRBV2, the J gene TRBJ2-7; a possible D gene is TRBD2 (5 bases). Trimming cost V 6 bases and J 6 bases, with 21 bases left between them. This CDR3 spans 15 amino acids. CDR1 is SNHLY and CDR2 is FYNNEI in the germline V gene. As DNA, the CDR3 is TGTGCCAGCAGCCAACTAGGGCCCCCCCTCACCGAGCAGTACTTC. Translation gives CASSQLGPPLTEQYF.

The chain has TRBV18 and TRBJ1-5, with TRBD1 as a possible D gene (6 bases). The CDR3 sequence is 16 residues long. The V gene's germline CDR1 is KGHSH and CDR2 LQKENI. Trimming stripped 0 bases from V and 4 bases from J, with 13 bases between. CDR3 residues: CASSPPRSTGNQPQHF. CDR3 DNA sequence: TGTGCCAGCTCACCACCCCGTAGTACAGGGAATCAGCCCCAGCATTTT.

Concerning this clone itself: At the DNA level, this CDR3 is encoded by other sequences in the same sample as well. The chain is built from TRBV27 and TRBJ2-7, with D uncertain. V shed 2 bases and J shed 2 bases, with 7 bases lying between them. This CDR3 has 13 amino acids. The germline CDR1 and CDR2 sequences are MNHEY and SMNVEV (reference sequence). For the CDR3, the DNA is TGTGCCAGCAGTTTAGGGCTTCCCTACGAGCAGTACTTC. It yields the protein CASSLGLPYEQYF.

CDR3 amino acids: CATSGGLAEFYEQYF. Here the CDR3 DNA reads TGTGCCACCAGCGGAGGACTAGCGGAATTCTACGAGCAGTACTTC. V usage is TRBV15 and J usage is TRBJ2-7; TRBD2 aligns across 10 bases. V lost 5 bases to trimming and J lost 3 bases; unmatched junction nucleotides: 7. The CDR3 is 15 amino acids. Germline V gene lookup returns CDR1 LNHNV and CDR2 YYDKDF (reference sequence). Variable domain in full (rest from reference TRBV15 and TRBJ2-7): DAMVIQNPRYQVTQFGKPVTLSCSQTLNHNVMYWYQQKSSQAPKLLFHYYDKDFNNEADTPDNFQSRRPNTSFCFLDIRSPGLGDTAMYLCATSGGLAEFYEQYFGPGTRLTVT.

The J gene is TRBJ1-2, the V gene TRBV28; 7 nucleotides match TRBD1. The V and J ends lost 2 bases and 4 bases, in that order; junction bases with no gene match: 4. The CDR3 length is 14 residues. Germline CDR1 is MDHEN and CDR2 is SYDVKM. CDR3 region: CASSLGDRLYGYTF. CDR3 DNA: TGTGCCAGCAGTTTAGGGGACAGACTCTATGGCTACACCTTC.

This clone was counted only a few times. The genes are TRBV6-5 and TRBJ1-2, with D unresolved. V shed 7 bases and J shed 6 bases, with 12 bases lying between them. The CDR3 runs to 12 residues. Germline-derived CDR1 and CDR2 are MNHEY and SVGAGI. CDR3 loop: CASNSEGHGYTF. The CDR3 DNA follows: TGTGCCAGCAACAGTGAGGGCCATGGCTACACCTTC.

This clone showed up just a few times. The chain has TRBV28 and TRBJ1-2; 8 positions match TRBD1. The V segment lost 6 bases and the J segment 6 bases; nucleotides outside the gene matches: 18. From germline, CDR1 is MDHEN and CDR2 SYDVKM. This CDR3 has 17 residues. Written as DNA, the CDR3 is TGTGCCAGCAGGAGGTTCCCCACTTTTCAGGGGGCCGATGGCTACACCTTC. Protein product: CASRRFPTFQGADGYTF.

The chain links TRBV5-1 to TRBJ2-1; 8 bases fit TRBD2. Per germline, CDR1 SGHRS and CDR2 YFSETQ. V lost 4 bases, J lost 6 bases, and 9 bases stayed unmatched. The CDR3 runs 15 residues. For the CDR3, the DNA is TGCGCCAGCAGCGGAGCGGGAGTCGGTCTCAATGAGCAGTTCTTC. Protein sequence: CASSGAGVGLNEQFF.

There are a few counts of this clone. The chain combines TRBV5-1 with TRBJ1-2, with D maybe TRBD1 (5 bases). Germline CDR1 is SGHRS and CDR2 is YFSETQ. V lost 0 bases to trimming and J lost 2 bases, with 11 bases between them. The CDR3 consists of 15 residues. CDR3 protein: CASSLDWGANYGYTF. The CDR3 region has the DNA TGCGCCAGCAGCTTGGATTGGGGCGCAAACTATGGCTACACCTTC. The complete variable domain, with remaining parts taken from reference TRBV5-1 and TRBJ1-2, reads KAGVTQTPRYLIKTRGQQVTLSCSPISGHRSVSWYQQTPGQGLQFLFEYFSETQRNKGNFPGRFSGRQFSNSRSEMNVSTLELGDSALYLCASSLDWGANYGYTFGSGTRLTVV.

This clone was observed a few times. This sequence joins TRBV29-1 and TRBJ2-3, with a weak D call TRBD2 (5 bases). The CDR3 has 13 residues. The V gene's germline CDR1 is SQVTM and CDR2 ANQGSEA. Trimming cost V 2 bases and J 0 bases, with 6 bases left between them. CDR3 sequence: CSVERRSTDTQYF. Written as DNA, the CDR3 is TGCAGCGTTGAAAGGAGGAGCACAGATACGCAGTATTTT.

J is TRBJ2-3 and V is TRBV5-4, with TRBD2 identical over 9 bases. Unmatched junction bases numbered 8, after V lost 3 bases and J lost 0 bases. This CDR3 region has 17 residues. The germline gives CDR1 SGHNT, CDR2 YYREEE (reference sequence). This CDR3 is CASSSAQREASTDTQYF. The CDR3 DNA sequence: TGTGCCAGCAGCTCGGCCCAGCGGGAGGCTAGCACAGATACGCAGTATTTT.

The table lists this clone with a few counts. The chain has TRBV9 and TRBJ2-2; 7 bases agree with TRBD2. Per germline, CDR1 SGDLS and CDR2 YYNGEE. Germline trimming cut 7 bases from V and 3 bases from J; bases unmatched to any gene: 3. This CDR3 has 13 amino acids. The CDR3 nucleotides read TGTGCCAGCGGCGGGAGTCACACCGGGGAGCTGTTTTTT. Its translation: CASGGSHTGELFF.

This clone has more than one count but fewer than ten. The rearrangement links TRBV4-1 to TRBJ2-5; D might be TRBD1 (6 bases). The CDR3 totals 15 residues. The germline CDR1 and CDR2 sequences are MGHRA and YSYEKL. The V end lost 5 bases, the J end lost 5 bases, and 18 bases lay between the germline ends. The CDR3 region is CASSERTGIRETQYF. The CDR3 nucleotides read TGCGCCAGCAGCGAGAGAACAGGGATTCGGGAGACCCAGTACTTC.

The gene calls are TRBV9 and TRBJ2-3, with a possible D match to TRBD2 (5 bases). Trimming took off 3 bases at V and 3 bases at J, with 17 bases between the two ends. The CDR3 is 16 amino acids. Looked up from germline, CDR1 is SGDLS and CDR2 is YYNGEE. The DNA of the CDR3 is TGTGCCAGCAGCGGGACGGCTCTAGCTTGGACAGATACGCAGTATTTT. This sequence encodes CASSGTALAWTDTQYF. Complete variable domain (other parts from reference TRBV9 and TRBJ2-3): DSGVTQTPKHLITATGQRVTLRCSPRSGDLSVYWYQQSLDQGLQFLIQYYNGEERAKGNILERFSAQQFPDLHSELNLSSLELGDSALYFCASSGTALAWTDTQYFGPGTRLTVL.

The chain joins TRBV7-9 to TRBJ2-7, with TRBD2 identical over 11 bases. The V and J ends lost 1 base and 5 bases, in that order; junction bases with no gene match: 4. The germline V gene has CDR1 SEHNR and CDR2 FQNEAQ (reference sequence). This CDR3 spans 15 amino acids. The CDR3 DNA is TGTGCCAGCAGCTTAGTGACTAGCGGGAACGACGAGCAGTACTTC. Its protein is CASSLVTSGNDEQYF.

The chain carries TRBV4-2 and TRBJ1-4; TRBD1 is a possible D gene (5 bases). From germline, CDR1 is LGHNA and CDR2 YNFKEQ. Between the trimmed V and J ends, which lost 0 bases and 3 bases, there was a span of 8 bases. The CDR3 has 15 amino acids. CDR3 bases: TGTGCCAGCAGCCAAGACAGGGCCTCTAATGAAAAACTGTTTTTT. This sequence encodes CASSQDRASNEKLFF.

This clone was seen only a few times. The rearrangement links TRBV7-8 to TRBJ1-1, with D unclear. From germline, CDR1 is SGHVS and CDR2 FQNEAQ. There are 13 residues in the CDR3. Trimming stripped 0 bases from V and 6 bases from J, with 8 bases between. The CDR3 here is CASSLAGNAEAFF. In DNA, the CDR3 is TGTGCCAGCAGCTTAGCCGGGAATGCTGAAGCTTTCTTT.

The V and J genes are TRBV19 and TRBJ2-1; 12 bases fit TRBD2. J gave up 6 bases and V 5 bases, and 5 bases lay outside the gene matches. The CDR3 is 15 amino acids. Looked up from germline, CDR1 is LNHDA and CDR2 is SQIVND (reference sequence). As DNA, the CDR3 is TGTGCCAGTAGTTGGACTAGCGGGACTCGCAATGAGCAGTTCTTC. Translating it yields CASSWTSGTRNEQFF.

The chain uses TRBV11-2 and TRBJ2-7, with 7 bases matching TRBD1. V lost 1 base to trimming and J lost 5 bases; unmatched junction nucleotides: 8. Germline lookup yields CDR1 SGHAT and CDR2 FQNNGV. The CDR3 loop spans 15 amino acids. The CDR3 reads CASSLGDRDHHEQYF. In nucleotides, the CDR3 is TGTGCCAGCAGCTTAGGTGACAGGGACCACCACGAGCAGTACTTC.

The genes are TRBV4-3 and TRBJ2-7; possibly TRBD1 for D (6 bases). V was shortened by 0 bases and J by 0 bases, with 18 bases between the two germline ends. There are 18 residues in the CDR3. Germline V gene lookup returns CDR1 LGHNA and CDR2 YSLEER. The CDR3 DNA sequence: TGCGCCAGCAGCCAAGATAGTACAGGGATCACCAACTCCTACGAGCAGTACTTC. Amino acid sequence: CASSQDSTGITNSYEQYF.

The genes are TRBV2 and TRBJ2-5, with 10 bases fitting TRBD2. J gave up 4 bases and V 10 bases, and 12 bases lay outside the gene matches. The V gene's germline CDR1 is SNHLY and CDR2 FYNNEI. The CDR3 has 15 residues. CDR3 DNA: TGTGCCACCGAGTGGAGCGGGAGGGGCATAGAGACCCAGTACTTC. Protein product: CATEWSGRGIETQYF. Full variable domain (rest looked up from reference TRBV2 and TRBJ2-5): EPEVTQTPSHQVTQMGQEVILRCVPISNHLYFYWYRQILGQKVEFLVSFYNNEISEKSEIFDDQFSVERPDGSNFTLKIRSTKLEDSAMYFCATEWSGRGIETQYFGPGTRLLVL.

This clone was recorded a few times. The chain is built from TRBV2 and TRBJ2-1; the match to TRBD2 covers 13 bases. CDR1 SNHLY and CDR2 FYNNEI come from the germline V gene. The trim removed 6 bases at V and 0 bases at J, leaving 11 bases unmatched. This CDR3 is built from 19 residues. The CDR3 loop is CASRGGTSGTFSSYNEQFF. The CDR3 DNA reads TGTGCCAGCAGAGGAGGGACTAGCGGGACATTTAGCTCCTACAATGAGCAGTTCTTC.